Presented here are 4 T cell receptor beta chains from one specimen sequenced in a study of T cell repertoires in cytomegalovirus infection. TCRdb used MiXCR to reprocess the reads, holding one entry per CDR3 protein. The profile covers 70,000 to 95,000 distinct CDR3 sequences, with less than 30% appearing a single time and about 65% taken by the ten largest. These TCRs' antigens remain unknown. This specimen was CD8+ T cells from cultured PBMCs, taken from culture after CMV antigen stimulation. These receptors were collected from a human donor in good health (CMV status not recorded). Some clones in this sample may be carry-over from other donors' samples.

This clonotype was seen more than once but under ten times. This chain uses TRBV15 with TRBJ2-6, with D possibly matching TRBD2 (6 bases). This CDR3 region has 17 residues. The germline gives CDR1 LNHNV, CDR2 YYDKDF (reference sequence). The V end was cut by 1 base, the J end by 4 bases, with 14 bases between. CDR3 amino acids: CATSRGPGSSGANVLTF. The DNA for the CDR3 is TGTGCCACCAGCAGAGGCCCCGGGAGCTCCGGGGCCAACGTCCTGACTTTC.

The chain has TRBV20-1 and TRBJ2-2; D gene ambiguous. This CDR3 comprises 16 residues. The V end lost 0 bases, the J end lost 0 bases, and 11 bases lay between the germline ends. Germline-derived CDR1 and CDR2 are DFQATT and SNEGSKA (reference sequence). As DNA, the CDR3 is TGCAGTGCTAGAGATCCACTTAGGGCGAACACCGGGGAGCTGTTTTTT. The encoded protein is CSARDPLRANTGELFF.

In its sample, this clonotype was seen a few times. J is TRBJ2-5 and V is TRBV7-2; 9 bases agree with TRBD2. This CDR3 has 15 residues. J was trimmed by 5 bases and V by 5 bases; bases with no gene match: 9. The germline gives CDR1 SGHTA, CDR2 FQGNSA. The CDR3 loop is CASSVIAGAGETQYF. In nucleotides, the CDR3 is TGTGCCAGCAGCGTTATAGCGGGGGCTGGGGAGACCCAGTACTTC.

The chain joins TRBV28 to TRBJ1-2; 9 nucleotides line up with TRBD1. Germline lookup yields CDR1 MDHEN and CDR2 SYDVKM. The V segment lost 3 bases and the J segment 2 bases; nucleotides outside the gene matches: 4. CDR3 length: 15 residues. In nucleotides, the CDR3 is TGTGCCAGCAGTTTTGTGACAGGGGGGAACTATGGCTACACCTTC. This translates into CASSFVTGGNYGYTF.